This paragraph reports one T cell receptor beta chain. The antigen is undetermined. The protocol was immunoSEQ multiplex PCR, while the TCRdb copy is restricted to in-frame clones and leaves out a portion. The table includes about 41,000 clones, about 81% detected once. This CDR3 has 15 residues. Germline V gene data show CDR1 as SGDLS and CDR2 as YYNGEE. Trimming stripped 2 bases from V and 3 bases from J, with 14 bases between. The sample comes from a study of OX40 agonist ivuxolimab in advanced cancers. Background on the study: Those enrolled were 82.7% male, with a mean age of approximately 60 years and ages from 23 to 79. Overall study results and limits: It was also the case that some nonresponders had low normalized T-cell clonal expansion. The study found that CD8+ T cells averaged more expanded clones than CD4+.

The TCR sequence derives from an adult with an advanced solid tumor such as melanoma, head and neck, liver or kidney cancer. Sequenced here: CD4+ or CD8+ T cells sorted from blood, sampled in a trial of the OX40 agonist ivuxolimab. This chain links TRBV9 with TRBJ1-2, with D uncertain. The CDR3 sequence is CASSVAWNMDYGYTF. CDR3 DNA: TGTGCCAGCAGCGTGGCCTGGAATATGGACTATGGCTACACCTTC.